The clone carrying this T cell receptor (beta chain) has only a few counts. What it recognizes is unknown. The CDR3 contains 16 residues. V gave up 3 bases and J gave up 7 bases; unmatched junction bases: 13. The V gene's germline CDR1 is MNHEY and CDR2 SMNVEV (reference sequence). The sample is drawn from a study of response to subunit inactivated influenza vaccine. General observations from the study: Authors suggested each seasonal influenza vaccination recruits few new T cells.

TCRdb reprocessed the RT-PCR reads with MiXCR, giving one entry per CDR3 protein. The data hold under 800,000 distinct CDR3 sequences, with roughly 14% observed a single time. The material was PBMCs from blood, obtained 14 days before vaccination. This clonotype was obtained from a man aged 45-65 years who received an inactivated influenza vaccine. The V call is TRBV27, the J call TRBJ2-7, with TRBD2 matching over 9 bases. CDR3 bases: TGTGCCAGCAGTTTTATTGGCGGGAGGGCCCTAGGGGAGCAGTACTTC. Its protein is CASSFIGGRALGEQYF.